The 7 T cell receptor beta chains below come from one sample, sequenced in a study of T-cell reconstitution after alpha-beta-depleted transplantation in children. Library preparation (for TCRbeta) was performed with unique molecular identifiers. One entry per CDR3 protein, called by TCRdb with MiXCR from the PCR reads. The data contain some 840,000 distinct CDR3 sequences, 15% to 20% of them seen just once; the ten biggest clones take up roughly 4.8%. The source was PBMCs, mostly from graft donor cells, collected 360 days after TCRalphabeta/CD19-depleted stem cell transplant. These receptor sequences come from a male patient under 18 who had a stem cell transplant for acute lymphoblastic leukemia, so the T cells may come from the graft donor.

This clonotype was observed a handful of times. This chain links TRBV15 with TRBJ2-7, with D tentatively TRBD1 (6 bases). CDR1 LNHNV and CDR2 YYDKDF come from the germline V gene (reference sequence). The CDR3 covers 14 residues. V was trimmed by 3 bases and J by 2 bases, leaving 11 bases between them. The CDR3 protein is CATSRATGPYEQYF. In DNA, the CDR3 is TGTGCCACCAGCAGGGCCACAGGGCCCTACGAGCAGTACTTC.

The CDR3 coding sequence is TGTGCCAGCAGCGGACAGGGGTGGACCTATGGCTACACCTTC. It yields the protein CASSGQGWTYGYTF. The chain is built from TRBV2 and TRBJ1-2; TRBD1 matches 9 bases. CDR1 is SNHLY, CDR2 FYNNEI, per germline. CDR3 size: 14 residues. V lost 6 bases and J lost 4; bases outside the gene matches: 6.

This clonotype was seen only a few times. This chain links TRBV14 with TRBJ1-2, with TRBD1 matching over 8 bases. The ends lost 4 bases at V and 3 bases at J; junction bases unmatched: 1. The CDR3 runs to 13 residues. Germline V gene lookup returns CDR1 SGHDN and CDR2 FVKESK. The CDR3, as DNA: TGTGCCAGCAGCCGACAGGGGTACTATGGCTACACCTTC. As protein: CASSRQGYYGYTF.

This chain links TRBV4-1 with TRBJ2-2, with 9 bases lining up with TRBD1. This CDR3 spans 17 amino acids. V dropped 2 bases and J dropped 4; count of bases not matched to a gene: 8. CDR1 is MGHRA, CDR2 YSYEKL, per germline. CDR3 nucleotides: TGCGCCAGCAGCCAACCCGGACAGGGGCGGTTCACCGGGGAGCTGTTTTTT. This translates into CASSQPGQGRFTGELFF.

The table lists this clonotype with a few counts. The chain employs TRBV9 and TRBJ2-1; D may be TRBD1 or TRBD2 (6 bases each). This CDR3 has 16 residues. The V and J ends lost 4 bases and 6 bases respectively, with 20 bases between them. The germline gives CDR1 SGDLS, CDR2 YYNGEE. The CDR3 sequence is CASSPLGGQLGNEQFF. CDR3 DNA sequence: TGTGCCAGCAGCCCTCTTGGGGGGCAGTTGGGCAATGAGCAGTTCTTC.

The chain employs TRBV14 and TRBJ2-5; D ambiguous. Germline CDR1 and CDR2: SGHDN and FVKESK. Trimming pared 3 bases from V and 5 bases from J, leaving 7 bases between. The CDR3 loop spans 12 amino acids. CDR3 nucleotides: TGTGCCAGCAGCCAGATCTTTGAGACCCAGTACTTC. Its translation: CASSQIFETQYF.

This clonotype was found a few times. This chain connects TRBV29-1 to TRBJ2-1, with TRBD1 as a possible D gene (6 bases). Germline CDR1 SQVTM, CDR2 ANQGSEA. The V end was cut by 5 bases, the J end by 7 bases, with 15 bases between. This CDR3 comprises 13 residues. CDR3 DNA sequence: TGCAGCGTTCCTTGGGGGCAGGGGAATGAGCAGTTCTTC. Encoded protein: CSVPWGQGNEQFF.